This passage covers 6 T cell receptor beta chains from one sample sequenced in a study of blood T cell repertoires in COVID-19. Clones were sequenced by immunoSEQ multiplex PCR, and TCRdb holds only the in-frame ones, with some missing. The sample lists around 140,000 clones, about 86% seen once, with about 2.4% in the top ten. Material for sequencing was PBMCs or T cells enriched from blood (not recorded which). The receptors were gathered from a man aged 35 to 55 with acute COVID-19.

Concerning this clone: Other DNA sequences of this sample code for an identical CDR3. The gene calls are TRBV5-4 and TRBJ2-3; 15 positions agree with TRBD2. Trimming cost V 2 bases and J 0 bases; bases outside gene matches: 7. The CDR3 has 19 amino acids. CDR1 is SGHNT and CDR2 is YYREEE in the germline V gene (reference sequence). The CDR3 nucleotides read TGTGCCAGCAGCTTAGAGGGACTAGCGGGAGGCTTTAGCACAGATACGCAGTATTTT. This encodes CASSLEGLAGGFSTDTQYF.

This CDR3 reads CASSREALSSYEQYF. For the CDR3, the DNA is TGTGCCAGCAGCCGCGAAGCCTTGAGCTCCTACGAGCAGTACTTC. The chain is built from TRBV7-2 and TRBJ2-7; D call uncertain. CDR3 length: 15 amino acids. Germline loops: CDR1 SGHTA, CDR2 FQGNSA. The V end lost 5 bases, the J end lost 0 bases, and 14 bases lay between the germline ends.

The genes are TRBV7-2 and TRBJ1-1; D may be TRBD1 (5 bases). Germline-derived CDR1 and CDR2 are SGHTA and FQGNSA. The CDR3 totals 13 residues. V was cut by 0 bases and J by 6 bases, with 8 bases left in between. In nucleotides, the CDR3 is TGTGCCAGCAGCTTAGCGGGGCAGTCTGAAGCTTTCTTT. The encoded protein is CASSLAGQSEAFF.

This CDR3 reads CATRGDRSARASRHYYGYTF. As DNA, the CDR3 is TGTGCCACCAGAGGGGACAGGAGCGCTCGTGCGAGCCGGCATTACTATGGCTACACCTTC. The chain employs TRBV24-1 and TRBJ1-2; TRBD1 matches at 8 bases. The CDR3 has 20 amino acids. V was pared by 7 bases and J by 3 bases, with 24 bases of the junction left unmatched. Germline V gene data show CDR1 as KGHDR and CDR2 as SFDVKD.

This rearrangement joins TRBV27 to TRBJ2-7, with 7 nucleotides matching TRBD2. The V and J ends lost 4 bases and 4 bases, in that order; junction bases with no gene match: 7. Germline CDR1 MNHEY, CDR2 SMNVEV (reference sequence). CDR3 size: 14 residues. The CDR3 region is CASSWQAGPYEQYF. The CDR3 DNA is TGTGCCAGCAGTTGGCAAGCGGGACCTTACGAGCAGTACTTC.

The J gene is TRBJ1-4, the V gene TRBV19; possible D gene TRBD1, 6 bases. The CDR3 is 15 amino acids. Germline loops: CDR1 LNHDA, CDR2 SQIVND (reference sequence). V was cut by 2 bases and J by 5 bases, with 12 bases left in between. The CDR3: CASSIPTGVNEKLFF. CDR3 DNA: TGTGCCAGTAGTATACCGACAGGCGTCAATGAAAAACTGTTTTTT.